This T cell receptor (beta chain) was sequenced in a study of vaccination effects on CD4 cells after COVID-19. Before any sequencing was done, the ViraFEST assay used viral peptide pools to expand antigen-specific CD4+ T cells. When nine to ten days of culture had elapsed, CD4+ T cells were isolated. Participants each got two BNT162b2 or mRNA-1273 vaccine doses. In the cultures, half the medium was exchanged for IL-2 medium on days 3 and 7. Sequenced by immunoSEQ multiplex PCR; TCRdb stores in-frame clones only, minus some. The sample shows about 64,000 clones, about 73% of them seen only once. In this sample, this clone turned up once. The antigen is undetermined. The CDR3 contains 14 residues. CDR1 is SGHDT, CDR2 YYEEEE, per germline. Trimming pared 2 bases from V and 2 bases from J, leaving 8 bases between.

The chain combines TRBV5-6 with TRBJ1-5; maybe TRBD1 (5 bases). The sample was CD4+ T cells from PBMCs cultured with HCoV-OC43 spike peptides, taken after COVID-19 vaccination. Subset in this sample: HCoV-OC43 spike overlapping peptide pool stimulation. The clonotype was recovered from a human donor who received a COVID-19 vaccine. The CDR3 sequence is CASSLGRGNQPQHF. The CDR3 nucleotides are TGTGCCAGCAGCTTAGGCAGGGGCAATCAGCCCCAGCATTTT.